This T cell receptor beta chain was captured by sequencing in a study of cytomegalovirus exposure and HLA in healthy donors (dated by TCRdb to 2016 to 2017). About the study as a whole: According to an earlier analysis of around 600 of the donors, 200 million or so T cells yielded 117 million unique TCR beta sequences and approximately 300 Gb of sequence data. Around 300 gigabases of sequencing data and approximately 80 million unique TCR sequences were included in an early release covering about 700 HLA-typed donors. The genetic ancestry cluster associated with self-reported Caucasian donors included approximately 85% of the 300 to 450 genotyped donors. The study aimed to test whether cataloging public T cell receptors could reveal signatures of past pathogen exposure. Using immunosequencing, the study profiled T cell repertoires from about 620 subjects and related those repertoires to cytomegalovirus serostatus. Along with the roughly 700-subject first cohort, a separate validation cohort of 120 different subjects was used. To predict cytomegalovirus infection status, the study brought together high-throughput TCR immunosequencing, statistical association of individual TCRs with disease status, and machine learning. In a later analysis, previously published TCR beta repertoires from hundreds of donors were re-analyzed and high-resolution HLA genotyping was added so that TCR occurrence patterns could be studied. The later analysis used no new phenotypic data to find candidate immune exposures, relying instead on TCR beta sequences and their occurrence across donors. In an earlier analysis of 587 of the donors, high-throughput TCR beta sequencing was used to judge whether each TCR beta V gene segment behaved as functional or pseudogenic. Donor age, sex, ethnicity and CMV serostatus were compiled together with the repertoire data. In a later genetic analysis, genome-wide SNP genotypes for about 65% of the roughly 670 donors were used, and that subset was treated as a discovery cohort. All discovery cohort repertoires had been generated on a single sequencing platform. Class I and class II HLA loci were covered by the typing at four-digit resolution. The number of typed donors differed by locus: roughly 629-630 for A, B, C, DRB1 and DQB1; approximately 540 for DQA1; some 610 for DPA1; and about 450 for DPB1. Roughly five DR-DQ haplotypes were handled as single units for association and clustering, since linkage in the cohort was strong. Among approximately 370 genotyped donors of the cohort, an average of approximately 240,000 unique TCR beta nucleotide sequences was sequenced per donor, of which about 18% were non-productive.

To note about this clone: What antigen it recognizes has not been identified.

Overall study results and their limits: The classifier was reported to diagnose cytomegalovirus status with high specificity and sensitivity in both the original cohort and the validation cohort. The authors suggested that the approach could potentially be generalized to other disease states and immunological phenotypes. At a false discovery rate of 0.05, a later analysis linked 15,000 to 20,000 TCR beta sequences to specific HLA alleles. A later analysis found that most CMV-associated TCR beta chains appeared HLA-restricted, with HLA associations seemingly driven largely by CMV exposure. The cohort was sequenced for TCR beta chains only, and without alpha or paired-chain data the features that could be detected were limited. The study listed 164 TCR beta chains as associated with cytomegalovirus. Because HLA typing was unavailable for some donors at each locus, only the typed subset was used in association tests. The only immune exposure information available for the cohort was CMV serostatus. A later analysis found that TCR association rates varied across HLA loci, with DRB1 alleles showing the most associated TCRs and HLA-C alleles the fewest. V-gene and J-gene trimming of TCR beta chains was associated with a missense DCLRE1C variant in a later genetic analysis, and the association was replicated in an independent cohort. In a later analysis, several top co-occurrence clusters were reported to appear linked to parvovirus B19, influenza, CMV and Epstein-Barr virus. Strong co-occurrence of HLA alleles, especially DR and DQ, made assigning TCR associations to individual alleles difficult. Because counts were too low, 15 to 20 rarely observed V segments, including chromosome 9 orphons, were left out of the earlier analysis of roughly 600 of the donors. A group of highly shared sequence variants was considered likely to be a technical artifact of the sequencing pipeline. Three of the identified cytomegalovirus-associated TCR beta chains were confirmed in vitro to be specific for cytomegalovirus antigens. Most TCR sequences were observed very rarely across donors, whereas some public TCRs were present in many individuals. The 87-base-pair reads could not distinguish some IMGT-functional V segments, including TRBV6-2 and TRBV6-3, so those segments were excluded. A further reported finding was that TCR beta sequences accurately predicted the HLA-A and HLA-B alleles for most subjects in the first cohort. Linkage disequilibrium might explain the correlated functional status among segregating V segments, but an unknown experimental factor could not be excluded. In a later analysis, HLA-associated TCR beta chains were found to be more clonally expanded and to have lower generation probabilities than equally common non-associated chains. According to a later genetic analysis, donors in an Asian-associated ancestry cluster had fewer N-insertions in productive TCRs than the approximately 630-donor mean. Broadly in line with IMGT annotations, most TCR beta V segments showed up in productive rearrangements about 90% or about 30% of the time in an earlier analysis of several hundred of the donors. Presence/absence analyses assumed roughly uniform sequencing depth across donors, an assumption that may not hold.

From cysteine to phenylalanine, the CDR3 is 13 amino acids long. The entry retains the CDR3 DNA only, 39 bases that are in frame from base 1. From a lookup of the germline V gene, CDR1 and CDR2 are MNHNS and SASEGT. The V and J ends are trimmed by 4 bases and 7 bases, leaving 11 bases between them. Library prep was done by the immunoSEQ multiplex PCR assay. The multiplex PCR relied on a mix of 60 forward primers for TCR Vbeta segments and 13 reverse primers for TCR Jbeta segments. The CDR3 region of rearranged TCR beta genes was amplified from genomic DNA with a multiplex PCR assay. On the Illumina HiSeq System, the amplified TCR beta libraries were sequenced as 87-base-pair reads. The published analysis was carried out like this. A later analysis counted about 76 million unique TCR beta chains across the approximately 700 repertoires, and approximately 11 million of these chains were shared by at least two donors. Raw reads were error-corrected and collapsed into unique sequences with a nearest-neighbor algorithm that merged closely related sequences to remove PCR and sequencing errors. CDR3 sequences were aligned to IMGT reference sequences to assign V, D and J gene segments. For a sequence to be retained, a match of at least six nucleotides to both a V gene segment and a J gene segment was required. A rearrangement was called productive if the CDR3 had no stop codons and remained in frame with V and J, and every other rearrangement was called non-productive. CDR3 was defined by IMGT convention, running from the second conserved V-encoded cysteine to the conserved J-encoded phenylalanine. The earlier analysis of 550 to 650 of the donors excluded any sequence lacking an unambiguous match to a single V gene segment. An earlier analysis of about 590 of the donors classified V segments as functional when productive rearrangements were above 56.7% and as segregating when the standard deviation between donors was above 5%. To diagnose cytomegalovirus status from the catalog of TCR beta chain sequences, a statistical classification framework was built. V and J gene assignment, in a later analysis, came from comparing TCR nucleotide sequences with IMGT/GENE-DB human TR gene sequences. The TCRdist pipeline was used in a later analysis to assign CDR3 sequences and most-parsimonious VDJ recombination scenarios. A later analysis defined each TCR beta chain by its CDR3 amino acid sequence plus V-gene family, and excluded reads lacking a unique V-gene family. In a later analysis, approximately 640 highly shared, low-generation-probability nucleotide sequences were removed to address suspected cross-contamination and a sequencing artifact. In a later analysis, a clonal expansion index for each public chain was calculated from normalized within-repertoire ranks of inferred template counts. Generation probabilities in a later analysis came from a VDJ recombination model fitted to out-of-frame rearrangements, and those results were checked against IGoR. In a later analysis, TCR-TCR, TCR-HLA and TCR-CMV co-occurrence was scored with hypergeometric tests, and a repertoire-size bias correction was applied to TCR pairs. False discovery rates were estimated in a later analysis by permuting HLA or CMV assignments 20 times. In a later analysis, co-occurring TCRs were grouped using DBSCAN, and TCRdist sequence similarity was added for clustering within HLA-allele-positive subsets. Co-occurrence clustering excluded repertoires with fewer than 30,000 or more than 120,000 public chains, plus five with anomalous nucleotide sharing. TCRdb retrieved this table from immuneACCESS and kept in-frame rearrangements only. Not all clones are present; in checked studies, unresolved V genes account for under half, and no reason is known for the remainder. The V and J calls and the clone size are those of that table, but D and trimming were determined from the DNA. The sample's table lists a count of 130,000 to 150,000 clones. About 0.96% of the sample lies in the top ten.

In total, 600 or so healthy bone marrow donors made up the cohort. All cohort members were sampled while nominally healthy, although unrecorded immune exposures were likely present. The donor tested CMV seronegative and was one of the 352 seronegative cohort members. A peripheral blood sample was provided by each donor, and peripheral blood mononuclear cells were used for TCR beta sequencing. Genomic DNA was extracted from the blood cell samples with the Qiagen DNeasy Blood Extraction Kit. The rearrangement combines TRBV6-1 with TRBJ1-5, with the D segment identity uncertain. Sequencing was performed on PBMCs. The sequence was collected from a male donor in good health and CMV-seronegative. CDR3 sequence: CASSVWGGQPQHF. The nucleotide sequence is TGTGCCAGCAGTGTTTGGGGAGGACAGCCCCAGCATTTT.